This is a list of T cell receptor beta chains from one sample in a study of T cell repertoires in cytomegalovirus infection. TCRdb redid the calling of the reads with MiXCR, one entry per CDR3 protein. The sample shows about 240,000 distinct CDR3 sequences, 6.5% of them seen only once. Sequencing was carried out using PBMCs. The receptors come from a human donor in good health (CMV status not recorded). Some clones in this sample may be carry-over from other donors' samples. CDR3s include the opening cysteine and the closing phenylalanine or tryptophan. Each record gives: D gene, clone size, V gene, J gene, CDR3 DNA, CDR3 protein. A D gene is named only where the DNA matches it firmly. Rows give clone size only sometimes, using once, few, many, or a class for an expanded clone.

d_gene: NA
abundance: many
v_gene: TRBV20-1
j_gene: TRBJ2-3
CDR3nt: TGCAGTGCTAGAGATATGGCGGGGAACACAGATACGCAGTATTTT
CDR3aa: CSARDMAGNTDTQYF

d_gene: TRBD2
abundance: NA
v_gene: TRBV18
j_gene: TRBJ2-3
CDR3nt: TGTGCCAGCTCAGACGTCTTAGCGGGGAGGGCAGATACGCAGTATTTT
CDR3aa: CASSDVLAGRADTQYF

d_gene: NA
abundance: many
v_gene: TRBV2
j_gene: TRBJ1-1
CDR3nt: TGTGCCAGCAGTCCCCTTTGGTGGACAGAAGAAGCTTTCTTT
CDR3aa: CASSPLWWTEEAFF

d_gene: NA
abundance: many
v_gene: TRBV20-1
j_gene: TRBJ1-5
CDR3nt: TGCAGTGCCAGGACGGGGATTGGGCAGCCCCAGCATTTT
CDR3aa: CSARTGIGQPQHF

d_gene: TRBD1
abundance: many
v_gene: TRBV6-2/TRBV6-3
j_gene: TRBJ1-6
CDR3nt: TGTGCCAGCAGTCGGACAGGGCGGGACTCACCCCTCCACTTT
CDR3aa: CASSRTGRDSPLHF

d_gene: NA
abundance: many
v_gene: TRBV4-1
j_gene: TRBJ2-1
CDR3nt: TGCGCCAGCAGCCAAGGAAATGCTCAAATAGACAATGAGCAGTTCTTC
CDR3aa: CASSQGNAQIDNEQFF

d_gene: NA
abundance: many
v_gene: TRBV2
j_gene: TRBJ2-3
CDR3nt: TGTGCCAGCAACCCGGGGGTGGGGATGACAGATACGCAGTATTTT
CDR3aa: CASNPGVGMTDTQYF

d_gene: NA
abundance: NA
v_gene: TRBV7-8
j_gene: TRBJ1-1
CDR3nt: TGTGCCAGCAGCTTAGCGCCACGGGGGGTCACTGAAGCTTTCTTT
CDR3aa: CASSLAPRGVTEAFF

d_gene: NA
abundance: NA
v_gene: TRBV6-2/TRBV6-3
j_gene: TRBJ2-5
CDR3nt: TGTGCCTCCATCGAGAGCAGGGACGGGGCCGAGACCCAGTACTTC
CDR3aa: CASIESRDGAETQYF

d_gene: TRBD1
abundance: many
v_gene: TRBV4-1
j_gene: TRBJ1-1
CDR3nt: TGCGCCAGCAGTCTACAGGGGTCAGGCGGGATGAACACTGAAGCTTTCTTT
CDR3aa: CASSLQGSGGMNTEAFF

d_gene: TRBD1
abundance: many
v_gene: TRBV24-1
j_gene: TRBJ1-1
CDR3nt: TGTGCCACCAGTGATTCCGGGACAGCGAACACTGAAGCTTTCTTT
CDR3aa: CATSDSGTANTEAFF

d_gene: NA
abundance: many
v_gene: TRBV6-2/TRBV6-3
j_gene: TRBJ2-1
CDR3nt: TGTGCCAGCATACGAGGGGGGACTAACAATGAGCAGTTCTTC
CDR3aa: CASIRGGTNNEQFF

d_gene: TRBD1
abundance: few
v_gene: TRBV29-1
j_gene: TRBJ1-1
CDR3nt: TGCAGCGTTGAAACAGGGGGTCACACTGAAGCTTTCTTT
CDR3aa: CSVETGGHTEAFF

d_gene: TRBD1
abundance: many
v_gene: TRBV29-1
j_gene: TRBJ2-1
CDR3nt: TGCAGCGTTGCCCCGACAGGGAGCTCCTACAATGAGCAGTTCTTC
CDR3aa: CSVAPTGSSYNEQFF

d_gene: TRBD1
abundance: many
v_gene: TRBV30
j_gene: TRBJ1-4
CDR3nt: TGTGCCGGGCTCGACAGGGTCATTGGTGAAAAACTGTTTTTT
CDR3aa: CAGLDRVIGEKLFF

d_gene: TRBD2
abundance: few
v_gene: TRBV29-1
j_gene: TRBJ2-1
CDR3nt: TGCGGGGTTGAAGTGGGCGGGGGGGGGGCCTACAATGAGCAGTTCTTC
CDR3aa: CGVEVGGGGAYNEQFF

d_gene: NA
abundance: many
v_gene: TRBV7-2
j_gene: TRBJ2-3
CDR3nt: TGTGCCAGCAGCTCCCAAAAGACCAGGACTACTAGCACAGATACGCAGTATTTT
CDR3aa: CASSSQKTRTTSTDTQYF

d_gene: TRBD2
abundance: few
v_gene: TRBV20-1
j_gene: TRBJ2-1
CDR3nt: TGCAGTGGTGTGGCGCGGGGGGCTAGGAGCTCCTACAATGAGCAGTTCTTC
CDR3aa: CSGVARGARSSYNEQFF

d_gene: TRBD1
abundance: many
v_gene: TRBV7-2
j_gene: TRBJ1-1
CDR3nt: TGTGCCAGCAGTAAATACAGGGGGGGGAGCAACACTGAAGCTTTCTTT
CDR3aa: CASSKYRGGSNTEAFF

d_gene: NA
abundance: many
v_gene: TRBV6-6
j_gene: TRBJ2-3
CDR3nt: TGTGCCTGCGTATGGGAGCCGAGCAGGGATACGCAGTATTTT
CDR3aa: CACVWEPSRDTQYF

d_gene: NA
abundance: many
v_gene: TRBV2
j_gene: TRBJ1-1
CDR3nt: TGTGCCAGCAGTGTGCAGGGAATGGACACTGAAGCTTTCTTT
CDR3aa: CASSVQGMDTEAFF

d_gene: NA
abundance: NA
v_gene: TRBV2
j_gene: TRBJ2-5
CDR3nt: TGTGCCAGCCCCCTAGGAGAGACCCAGTACTTC
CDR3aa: CASPLGETQYF

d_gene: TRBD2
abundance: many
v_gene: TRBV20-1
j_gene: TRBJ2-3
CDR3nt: TGCAGTGCTAGAGGCTCGTTGGGGACTAGCGGGGTCACAGATACGCAGTATTTT
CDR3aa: CSARGSLGTSGVTDTQYF

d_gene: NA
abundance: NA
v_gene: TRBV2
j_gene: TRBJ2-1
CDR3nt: TGTGCCAGCAGTGAAGTGGGAGGTTACAATGAGCAGTTCTTC
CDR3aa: CASSEVGGYNEQFF

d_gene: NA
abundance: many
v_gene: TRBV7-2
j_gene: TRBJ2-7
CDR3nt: TGTGCCAGCAGCTTAATGTTACACGAGCAGTACTTC
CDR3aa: CASSLMLHEQYF

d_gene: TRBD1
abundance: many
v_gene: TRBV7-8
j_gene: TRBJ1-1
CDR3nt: TGTGCCAGCAGCTTTGTCACAGGGGGCACTGAAGCTTTCTTT
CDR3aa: CASSFVTGGTEAFF

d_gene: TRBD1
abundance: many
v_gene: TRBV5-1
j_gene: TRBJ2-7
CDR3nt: TGCGCCAGCGCCCCCCAGGGGGGGACAGGGGGCCACGAGCAGTACTTC
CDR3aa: CASAPQGGTGGHEQYF